Relative to its sample, the clone carrying this T cell receptor beta chain is medium-sized. This specimen belongs to a study of T cells in localized non-small cell lung cancer. The data were produced by immunoSEQ multiplex PCR, yet TCRdb's version contains in-frame clones alone and is incomplete. The sample lists around 41,000 clones, around 83% occurring once. The receptor comes from a woman aged 18 to 49 with stage III lung adenocarcinoma. Sequences were derived from peripheral blood, sampled before any cancer treatment.

In DNA, the CDR3 is TGCGCCAGCAGCCAAGCCAACTTTTTGGGACCCAATAATTCACCCCTCCACTTT. It encodes CASSQANFLGPNNSPLHF. The J gene is TRBJ1-6, the V gene TRBV4-1; the D gene is possibly TRBD1 (5 bases). Trimming cost V 1 base and J 5 bases, with 18 bases left between them. There are 18 residues in the CDR3. Germline assignment: CDR1 MGHRA and CDR2 YSYEKL.